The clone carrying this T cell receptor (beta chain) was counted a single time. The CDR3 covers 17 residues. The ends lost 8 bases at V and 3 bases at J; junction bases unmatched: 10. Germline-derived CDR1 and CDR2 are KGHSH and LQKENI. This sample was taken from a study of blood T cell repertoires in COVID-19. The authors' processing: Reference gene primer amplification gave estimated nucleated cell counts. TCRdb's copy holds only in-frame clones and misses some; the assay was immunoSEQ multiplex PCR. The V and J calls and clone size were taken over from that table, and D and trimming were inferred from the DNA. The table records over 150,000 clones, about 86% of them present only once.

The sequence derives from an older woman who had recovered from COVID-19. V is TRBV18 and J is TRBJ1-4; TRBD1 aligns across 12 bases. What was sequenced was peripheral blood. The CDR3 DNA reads TGTGCCAGCCTCCCCGGGACAGGGGGCAGGGCTAATGAAAAACTGTTTTTT. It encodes CASLPGTGGRANEKLFF.